This record concerns one TCR beta chain sequence. Its binding antigen is unknown. Within one base of it there is no much larger clone, and no base qualities were kept. These data come from a study of response to subunit inactivated influenza vaccine (dated by TCRdb to 2016 to 2019). Looking at the study overall: The study used deep quantitative T cell receptor repertoire profiling to track responses to a trivalent subunit inactivated influenza vaccine. Here is what the overall study found, with its caveats: According to the authors, only a limited number of new T cells may be recruited by each seasonal influenza vaccination.

Library preparation employed RT-PCR. The instrument given in TCRdb is Illumina HiSeq 2500. TCRdb trimmed public reads at Q25 via fastp, called clones via MiXCR and kept in-frame beta chains. Rows are combined by CDR3 protein, so each entry shows the most common genes and DNA. This sample is represented by some 800,000 distinct CDR3 sequences; about 20% of them were singletons. The biggest ten clones account for roughly 10% of the sample. The receptor was isolated from a man over 45 who received an inactivated influenza vaccine. Donor details come from another sample of the same person, matched by shared clones. The sample consisted of PBMCs from blood, taken roughly 5 days after vaccination.

The DNA sequence is given as TGTGCCAGCAGGATTGGACAGGGCTACGAGCAGTACTTC. Translated, this is CASRIGQGYEQYF. The V gene is TRBV6-1 and the J gene is TRBJ2-7; 8 central nucleotides agree with TRBD1. Trimming takes 6 bases off V and 3 bases off J; junction bases not matched to a gene: 4. According to the germline V gene, CDR1 reads MNHNS and CDR2 reads SASEGT. From its cysteine to its phenylalanine, the CDR3 spans 13 amino acids. Only CDR3 DNA remains: 39 bases, in frame from the first base.